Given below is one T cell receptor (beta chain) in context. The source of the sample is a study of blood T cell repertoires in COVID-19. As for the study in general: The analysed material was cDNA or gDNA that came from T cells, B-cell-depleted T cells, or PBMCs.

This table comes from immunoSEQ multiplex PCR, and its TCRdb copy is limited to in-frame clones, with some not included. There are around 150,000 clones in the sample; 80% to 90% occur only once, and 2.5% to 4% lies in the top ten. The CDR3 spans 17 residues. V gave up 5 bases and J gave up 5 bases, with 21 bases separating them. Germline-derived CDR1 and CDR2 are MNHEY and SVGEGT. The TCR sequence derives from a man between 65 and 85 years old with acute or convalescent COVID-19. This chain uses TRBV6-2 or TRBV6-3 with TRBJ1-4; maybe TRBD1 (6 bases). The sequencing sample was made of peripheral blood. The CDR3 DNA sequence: TGTGCCAGCAGTACTAGATCGACCCCAGGGGAGAATGAAAAACTGTTTTTT. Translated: CASSTRSTPGENEKLFF.